Described below is a single TCR beta chain sequence and its context. The data originate from a study of blood T cell repertoires in COVID-19. In the study overall: Acute and convalescent COVID-19 samples came from the United States, Italy and Spain.

Assay: immunoSEQ multiplex PCR; the TCRdb copy retains only in-frame clones and omits some. This sample yields 60,000 to 80,000 clones, of which around 84% are seen a single time; 0.9% to 1.2% belongs to the top ten. The germline CDR1 and CDR2 sequences are MNHEY and SVGEGT. After removal of 6 bases from V and 2 bases from J, the junction contained 4 bases not matched to a gene. The CDR3 has 14 amino acids. The origin of this receptor is a man between 65 and 85 years old with acute or convalescent COVID-19. This chain uses TRBV6-2 or TRBV6-3 with TRBJ2-7; 10 bases match TRBD2. Sequenced material: peripheral blood. The CDR3 region has the DNA TGTGCCAGCAGCCGGACTAGCGGAACCTACGAGCAGTACTTC. Translating gives CASSRTSGTYEQYF.